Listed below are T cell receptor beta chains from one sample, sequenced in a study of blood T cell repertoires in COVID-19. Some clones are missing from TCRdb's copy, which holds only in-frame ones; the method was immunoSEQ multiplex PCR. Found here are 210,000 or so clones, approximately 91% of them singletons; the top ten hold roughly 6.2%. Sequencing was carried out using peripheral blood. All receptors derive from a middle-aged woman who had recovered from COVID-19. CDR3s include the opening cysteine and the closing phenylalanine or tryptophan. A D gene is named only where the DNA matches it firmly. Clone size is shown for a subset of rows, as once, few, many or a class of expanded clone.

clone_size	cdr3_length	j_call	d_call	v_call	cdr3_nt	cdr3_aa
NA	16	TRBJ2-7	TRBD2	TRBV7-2	TGTGCCAGCAGCCCGACCCTCGGGCTAGCGGCTTACGAGCAGTACTTC	CASSPTLGLAAYEQYF
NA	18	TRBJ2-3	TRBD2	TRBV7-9	TGTGCCAGCAGCGACTCCTACGGGGGGACTACTAGCACAGATACGCAGTATTTT	CASSDSYGGTTSTDTQYF
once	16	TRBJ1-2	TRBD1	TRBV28	TGTGCCAGCAGTTCCGCCGCGTCTGACAGGGGGATCTTCTACACCTTC	CASSSAASDRGIFYTF
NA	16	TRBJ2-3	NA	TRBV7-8	TGTGCCAGCAGCTTGAGCGGCGGCAGCCCCACAGATACGCAGTATTTT	CASSLSGGSPTDTQYF
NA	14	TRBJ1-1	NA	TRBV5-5	TGTGCCAGCAGCTGGGCAGACATGAACACTGAAGCTTTCTTT	CASSWADMNTEAFF
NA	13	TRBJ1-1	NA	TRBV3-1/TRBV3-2	TGTGCCAGCAGCCAAGATTATTTCACTGAAGCTTTCTTT	CASSQDYFTEAFF
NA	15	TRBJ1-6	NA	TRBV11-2	TGTGCCAGCAGAAGCCTACAGGGTAAAGGTTCACCCCTCCACTTT	CASRSLQGKGSPLHF
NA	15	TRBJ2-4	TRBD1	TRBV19	TGTGCCAGTAGCAACCGGACAGGGATGACGGACATTCAGTACTTC	CASSNRTGMTDIQYF
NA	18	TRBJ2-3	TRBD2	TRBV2	TGTGCCAGCAGTGAACCGCTAACTAGCGGGAGCTCGTGGGTTACGCAGTATTTT	CASSEPLTSGSSWVTQYF
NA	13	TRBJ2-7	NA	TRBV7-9	TGTGCCAGCAAAACAGCGGGCACCTACGAGCAGTACTTC	CASKTAGTYEQYF
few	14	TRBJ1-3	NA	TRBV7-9	TGTGCCAGCAGCTTGAGGTTCTCTGGAAACACCATATATTTT	CASSLRFSGNTIYF
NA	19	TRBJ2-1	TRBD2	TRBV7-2	TGTGCCAGCAGCCCCCGCAGGTGGGCGGGAGGGCTAATCTACAATGAGCAGTTCTTC	CASSPRRWAGGLIYNEQFF
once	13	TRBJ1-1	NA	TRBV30	TGTGCCTGGGCAGATACCTGGAACACTGAAGCTTTCTTT	CAWADTWNTEAFF
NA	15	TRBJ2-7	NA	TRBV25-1	TGTGCCAGCAGTGAAGCCGACAGTGGGATATACGAGCAGTACTTC	CASSEADSGIYEQYF
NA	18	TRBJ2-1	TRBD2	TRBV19	TGTGCCAGCAGAGGACAGGGGGCGACTAGCGGGAGGGGGAATGAGCAGTTCTTC	CASRGQGATSGRGNEQFF